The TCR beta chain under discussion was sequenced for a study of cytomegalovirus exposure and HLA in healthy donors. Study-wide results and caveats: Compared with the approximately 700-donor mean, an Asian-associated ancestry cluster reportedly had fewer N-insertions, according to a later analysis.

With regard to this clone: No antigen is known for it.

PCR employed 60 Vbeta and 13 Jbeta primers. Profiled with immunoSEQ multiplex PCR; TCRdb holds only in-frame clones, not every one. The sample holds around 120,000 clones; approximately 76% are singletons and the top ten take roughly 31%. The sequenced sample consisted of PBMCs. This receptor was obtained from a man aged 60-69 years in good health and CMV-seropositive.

CDR3 protein: CASSRTETYEQYF. The CDR3 nucleotides are TGTGCCAGCTCACGGACAGAGACCTACGAGCAGTACTTC. This chain links TRBV18 with TRBJ2-7; D possibly corresponds to TRBD1 (6 bases). This CDR3 region has 13 residues. Germline V gene lookup returns CDR1 KGHSH and CDR2 LQKENI. The ends were cut back, 4 bases at V and 2 bases at J, with 9 bases in the middle.